The 17 T cell receptor beta chains reported below all come from one sample, sequenced in a study of neurological immune-mediated disorders. TCRdb re-derived calls from the 5' RACE reads in MiXCR, one entry per CDR3 protein. The sample contains tens of thousands of distinct CDR3 sequences, 2.5% of which appear only once. The material sequenced was PBMCs. The receptor source for this set is a man aged 50-59 years with multiple sclerosis.

In the case of this clonotype: A much larger clone lies a single base off, so this may be a read error. The V call is TRBV5-1, the J call TRBJ2-5, with a weak D call TRBD2 (5 bases). The CDR3 runs 16 residues. The germline gives CDR1 SGHRS, CDR2 YFSETQ. The V and J ends lost 4 bases and 4 bases respectively, with 20 bases between them. CDR3 sequence reads: CASSPPWRSHRETQYF. CDR3 DNA: TGCGCCAGCAGCCCCCCATGGAGGTCCCATCGAGAGACCCAGTACTTC.

This clonotype was seen ten or more times. The chain couples TRBV6-6 to TRBJ2-6; D might be TRBD1 or TRBD2, each matching 5 bases. The CDR3 runs to 16 residues. From germline, CDR1 is MNHNY and CDR2 SVGAGI (reference sequence). V was clipped by 6 bases and J by 0 bases, with 12 bases between them. The chain's CDR3 is CASSRDVSSGANVLTF. Written as DNA, the CDR3 is TGTGCCAGCAGCCGGGACGTTTCCTCTGGGGCCAACGTCCTGACTTTC.

This clonotype was counted ten times or more. This chain joins TRBV5-1 and TRBJ1-2; the D is unclear. From germline, CDR1 is SGHRS and CDR2 YFSETQ. The CDR3 runs to 13 residues. Trimming cost V 2 bases and J 3 bases, with 8 bases left between them. The CDR3 DNA is TGCGCCAGCAGCTTCCCAGACTACTATGGCTACACCTTC. Translation: CASSFPDYYGYTF.

This clonotype was detected ten times or more. This rearrangement joins TRBV5-1 to TRBJ2-4, with a weak D call TRBD1 (6 bases). The V gene lost 4 bases and the J gene lost 0 bases, with 14 bases spanning the gap. The V gene's germline CDR1 is SGHRS and CDR2 YFSETQ. The CDR3 extends over 16 amino acids. The CDR3 DNA reads as TGCGCCAGCAGCAGAGCAGGGGATCTAGCCAAAAACATTCAGTACTTC. This gives the protein CASSRAGDLAKNIQYF.

Ten or more counts support this clonotype. The chain uses TRBV5-1 and TRBJ1-6, with D perhaps matching TRBD1 (6 bases). Germline CDR1 and CDR2: SGHRS and YFSETQ. Trimming took 3 bases from V and 7 from J, leaving 17 bases between them. This CDR3 is 16 amino acids long. The CDR3 DNA reads TGCGCCAGCAGCTATTCGGGGGGGGCGGGCAATTCACCCCTCCACTTT. Translated, it gives CASSYSGGAGNSPLHF.

This clonotype has just a few counts. A read error is possible here, since a much larger clone lies one base away. V is TRBV3-1 and J is TRBJ2-1; D unclear. Germline V lookup: CDR1 LGHDT, CDR2 YNNKEL (reference sequence). Trimming shortened V by 5 bases and J by 13 bases, and 15 bases separated the two germline ends. The CDR3 is 12 residues long. This CDR3 reads CASSKGRRGQFF. The CDR3, as DNA: TGTGCCAGCAGCAAAGGTCGTCGTGGTCAGTTCTTC.

This clonotype was picked up many times. CDR3 nucleotide sequence: TGTGCCAGCTCACCGGAGGAGTGGGGAGTCGGAGGCACTGAAGCTTTCTTT. Protein sequence: CASSPEEWGVGGTEAFF. The rearrangement links TRBV18 to TRBJ1-1; D is undetermined. The V and J ends lost 3 bases and 4 bases respectively, with 21 bases between them. Germline values: CDR1 KGHSH, CDR2 LQKENI. The CDR3 totals 17 residues.

This clonotype was counted ten times or more. The chain carries TRBV15 and TRBJ2-1; D remains unclear. The germline V gene encodes CDR1 LNHNV and CDR2 YYDKDF (reference sequence). CDR3 length: 14 amino acids. V lost 3 bases and J lost 2, with 8 bases in between. CDR3 sequence: CATSRGRTYNEQFF. CDR3 nucleotides: TGTGCCACCAGCAGGGGTCGAACCTACAATGAGCAGTTCTTC.

This clonotype appeared many times. V and J are TRBV20-1 and TRBJ1-5; the D is unclear. The CDR3 is 14 amino acids. The germline gives CDR1 DFQATT, CDR2 SNEGSKA (reference sequence). Trimming stripped 1 base from V and 4 bases from J, with 11 bases between. This CDR3 is CSARAPQINQPQHF. The CDR3 DNA is TGCAGTGCTAGAGCCCCACAGATAAATCAGCCCCAGCATTTT.

This clonotype appeared many times. The gene calls are TRBV10-3 and TRBJ1-4, with D possibly matching TRBD1 (5 bases). Germline V gene sequence: CDR1 ENHRY, CDR2 SYGVKD. The CDR3 spans 13 residues. Between the trimmed V and J ends, which lost 6 bases and 5 bases, there was a span of 10 bases. In nucleotides, the CDR3 is TGTGCCATCAGAGGGGCGGAAAATGAAAAACTGTTTTTT. Translating gives CAIRGAENEKLFF.

This clonotype was recorded at least ten times. The chain is built from TRBV15 and TRBJ2-5; D ambiguous. This CDR3 spans 11 amino acids. Germline loops: CDR1 LNHNV, CDR2 YYDKDF (reference sequence). The V gene lost 6 bases and the J gene lost 4 bases, with 6 bases spanning the gap. CDR3 residues: CATRTVETQYF. For the CDR3, the DNA is TGTGCCACCAGAACCGTAGAGACCCAGTACTTC.

This clonotype was seen repeatedly, ten times or more. The chain uses TRBV6-5 and TRBJ1-2; D is ambiguous. The CDR3 runs to 13 residues. Looked up from germline, CDR1 is MNHEY and CDR2 is SVGAGI. Trimming pared 5 bases from V and 2 bases from J, leaving 9 bases between. CDR3 loop: CASSPDGNYGYTF. DNA of the CDR3: TGTGCCAGCAGTCCCGACGGAAACTATGGCTACACCTTC.

At least ten counts were recorded for this clonotype. This chain connects TRBV3-1 to TRBJ1-2; D possibly corresponds to TRBD1 (5 bases). The germline V gene has CDR1 LGHDT and CDR2 YNNKEL (reference sequence). The CDR3 has 16 residues. V was pared by 1 base and J by 1 base, with 13 bases between. CDR3 amino acids: CASSQVGTDYNYGYTF. DNA of the CDR3: TGTGCCAGCAGCCAAGTCGGGACGGATTATAACTATGGCTACACCTTC.

There are many counts of this clonotype. V and J are TRBV7-2 and TRBJ1-1; D may be TRBD1 (5 bases). CDR1 is SGHTA and CDR2 is FQGNSA in the germline V gene. Deletions cut 3 bases from V and 1 base from J, with 9 bases between. The CDR3 contains 14 residues. CDR3: CASSFGQGNTEAFF. The CDR3 DNA is TGTGCCAGCAGCTTCGGGCAGGGGAACACTGAAGCTTTCTTT.

This clonotype showed up many times. The chain links TRBV5-1 to TRBJ2-1; D gene ambiguous. V lost 0 bases and J 0 bases, leaving 7 bases between the germline ends. This CDR3 has 15 amino acids. Germline CDR1 reads SGHRS; CDR2 reads YFSETQ. CDR3 nucleotides: TGCGCCAGCAGCTTGGTAGCAAGCTCCTACAATGAGCAGTTCTTC. Its translation: CASSLVASSYNEQFF. Combining the CDR3 with reference TRBV5-1 and TRBJ2-1 gives the whole variable domain KAGVTQTPRYLIKTRGQQVTLSCSPISGHRSVSWYQQTPGQGLQFLFEYFSETQRNKGNFPGRFSGRQFSNSRSEMNVSTLELGDSALYLCASSLVASSYNEQFFGPGTRLTVL.

Many counts were recorded for this clonotype. The J gene is TRBJ2-7, the V gene TRBV12-3 or TRBV12-4; perhaps TRBD2 as D (5 bases). The CDR3 contains 15 residues. Trimming pared 1 base from V and 5 bases from J, leaving 15 bases between. The CDR3 here is CASSLVGDVRNEQYF. The CDR3 DNA reads TGTGCCAGCAGTTTAGTGGGAGACGTTCGAAACGAGCAGTACTTC.

This clonotype was seen repeatedly, ten times or more. The chain combines TRBV25-1 with TRBJ1-3; the match to TRBD1 covers 7 bases. Germline values: CDR1 MGHDK, CDR2 SYGVNS. The CDR3 has 13 residues. V lost 8 bases to trimming and J lost 9 bases; unmatched junction nucleotides: 10. For the CDR3, the DNA is TGTGCCAGCGTCGGGACAGCGGAAGGCACCATATATTTT. Translated: CASVGTAEGTIYF.